This TCR beta chain was captured in a study of control samples from healthy donors and cancer patients. Method: immunoSEQ multiplex PCR; TCRdb's copy keeps in-frame clones and lacks some. The sample includes roughly 180,000 clones, 80% to 95% of them seen just once. The receptor comes from a middle-aged woman in good health. Sequenced: blood.

The CDR3 protein is CASSHPGKTRSDETQYF. The DNA for the CDR3 is TGCGCCAGCAGCCACCCGGGGAAGACTAGATCCGACGAGACCCAGTACTTC. This sequence joins TRBV4-1 and TRBJ2-5; possibly TRBD2 for D (6 bases). This CDR3 region has 17 residues. Germline V gene data show CDR1 as MGHRA and CDR2 as YSYEKL. Trimming removed 3 bases at V and 5 bases at J, with 22 bases between.